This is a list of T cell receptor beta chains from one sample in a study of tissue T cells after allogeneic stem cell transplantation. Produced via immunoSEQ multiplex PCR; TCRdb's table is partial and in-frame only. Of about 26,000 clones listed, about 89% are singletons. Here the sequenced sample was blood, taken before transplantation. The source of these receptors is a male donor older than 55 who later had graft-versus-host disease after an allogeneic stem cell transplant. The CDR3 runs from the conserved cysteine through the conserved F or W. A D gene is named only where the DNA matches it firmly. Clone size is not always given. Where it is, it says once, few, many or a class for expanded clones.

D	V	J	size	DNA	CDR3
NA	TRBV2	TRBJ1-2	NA	TGTGCCAGCAGTCCTAGTTTGGGGGGGCGGGGCTACACCTTC	CASSPSLGGRGYTF
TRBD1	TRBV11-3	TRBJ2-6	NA	TGTGCCAGCAGCCCAGGGACAGTCTCTGGGGCCAACGTCCTGACTTTC	CASSPGTVSGANVLTF
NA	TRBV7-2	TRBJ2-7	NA	TGTGCCAGCAGCTTTAAGAACGGGCAGTACTTC	CASSFKNGQYF
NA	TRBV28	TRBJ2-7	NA	TGTGTTACGGGCGCTTTCTACGAGCAGTACTTC	CVTGAFYEQYF
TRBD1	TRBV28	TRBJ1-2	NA	TGTGCCAGCAAACTGGGGGGACAGGATTTTTATGGCTACACCTTC	CASKLGGQDFYGYTF
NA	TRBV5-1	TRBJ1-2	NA	TGCGCCAGCAGCTTGGACCTAAGCTATGGCTACACCTTC	CASSLDLSYGYTF
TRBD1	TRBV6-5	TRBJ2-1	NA	TGTGCCAGCAGTTACTCCGGGACAGGTAAAATAAATGAGCAGTTCTTC	CASSYSGTGKINEQFF
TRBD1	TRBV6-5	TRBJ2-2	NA	TGTGCCAGCAGCCGGACAGGGGAGGCCGGGGAGCTGTTTTTT	CASSRTGEAGELFF
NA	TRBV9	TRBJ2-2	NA	TGTGCCAGCAGCGTAGGTACAGCGAACACCGGGGAGCTGTTTTTT	CASSVGTANTGELFF
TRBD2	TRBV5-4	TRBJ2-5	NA	TGTGCCAGCAGCTTGGCTCTAGCGGGGCTGGGAGAGACCCAGTACTTC	CASSLALAGLGETQYF
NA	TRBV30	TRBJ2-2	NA	TGTGCCTGGAGTAGGGACCGCTGGGGATACACCGGGGAGCTGTTTTTT	CAWSRDRWGYTGELFF
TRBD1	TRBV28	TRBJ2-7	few	TGTGCCAGCAGTTCACAGGGGACGCTTTCCTACGAGCAGTACTTC	CASSSQGTLSYEQYF
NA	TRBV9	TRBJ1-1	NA	TGTGCCAGCAGCGTAGCTACGACGGGGGCGGGAAACACTGAAGCTTTCTTT	CASSVATTGAGNTEAFF
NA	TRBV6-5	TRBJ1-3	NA	TGTGCCAGCAGGCGGGACTCTGGAAACACCATATATTTT	CASRRDSGNTIYF
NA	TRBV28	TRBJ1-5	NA	TGTGCCAGCAGTTTCAAGTCAGGCTATCAGCCCCAGCATTTT	CASSFKSGYQPQHF
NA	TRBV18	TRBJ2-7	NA	TGTGCCAGCTCACCACTCCGACAGGAGACAGAGCAGTACTTC	CASSPLRQETEQYF
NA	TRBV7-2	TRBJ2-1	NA	TGTGCCAGCGGGGGTAGGGGGAGCTACAATGAGCAGTTCTTC	CASGGRGSYNEQFF
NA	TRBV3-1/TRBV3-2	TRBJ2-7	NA	TGTGCCAGCAGCCAAGGGTTTGGCGGGGGCCTCTCAGAGCAGTACTTC	CASSQGFGGGLSEQYF
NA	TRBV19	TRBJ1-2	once	TGTGCCAGTAGTGGATTACAGGGATACTATGGCTACACCTTC	CASSGLQGYYGYTF
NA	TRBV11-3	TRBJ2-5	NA	TGTGCCAGCAGCCCTGCGGGGAGCGTGCAAGAGACCCAGTACTTC	CASSPAGSVQETQYF
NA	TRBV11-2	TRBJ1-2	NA	TGTGCCAGCAGCTTAGGGCGAGTAGTCGCAGGGCAGTCAGAAGGCTACACCTTC	CASSLGRVVAGQSEGYTF
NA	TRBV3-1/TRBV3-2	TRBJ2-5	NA	TGTGCCAGCAGCCCCAGCCAGTCGTGGGAGACCCAGTACTTC	CASSPSQSWETQYF
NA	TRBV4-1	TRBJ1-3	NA	TGCGCCAGCAGCTCGTGGACAGCGGTAAACACCATATATTTT	CASSSWTAVNTIYF
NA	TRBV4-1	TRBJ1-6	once	TGCGCCAGCAGCCAAGATGTTGTCCAGTCATCACCCCTCCACTTT	CASSQDVVQSSPLHF
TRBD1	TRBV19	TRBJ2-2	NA	TGTGCCACCAGATACCGGGACAGGGTATCCGGGGAGCTGTTTTTT	CATRYRDRVSGELFF
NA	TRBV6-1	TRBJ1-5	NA	TGTGCCAGCAGTGAATCCAATCCAAGCAATCAGCCCCAGCATTTT	CASSESNPSNQPQHF
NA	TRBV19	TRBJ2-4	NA	TGTGCCAGTAGCACCCAGGGGATCAACATTCAGTACTTC	CASSTQGINIQYF
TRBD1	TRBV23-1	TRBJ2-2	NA	TGCGCCAGCACCTACCCAGGGGGTTGGAACACCGGGGAGCTGTTTTTT	CASTYPGGWNTGELFF
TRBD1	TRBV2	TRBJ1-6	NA	TGTGCCAGCCTAAAGGGACAGGGACACATAGGGAATTCACCCCTCCACTTT	CASLKGQGHIGNSPLHF
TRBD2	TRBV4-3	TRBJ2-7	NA	TGCGCCAGCAGCCAAGTACCGGGACTAGCGTCCTACGAGCAGTACTTC	CASSQVPGLASYEQYF
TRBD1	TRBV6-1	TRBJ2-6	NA	TGTGCCAGCAGTGAAGTGTTCCGGGACAGCTCTGGGGCCAACGTCCTGACTTTC	CASSEVFRDSSGANVLTF
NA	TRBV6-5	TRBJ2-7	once	TGTGCCAGCAGTTACTCGAACGCACTAGCCTTTTACGAGCAGTACTTC	CASSYSNALAFYEQYF
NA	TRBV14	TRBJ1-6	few	TGTGCCAGCAGTCGTACATTTGATAATTCACCCCTCCACTTT	CASSRTFDNSPLHF
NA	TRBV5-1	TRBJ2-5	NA	TGCGCCAGCAGCCCTGGGGGGGCTCCAGAGACCCAGTACTTC	CASSPGGAPETQYF
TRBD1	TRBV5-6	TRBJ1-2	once	TGTGCCAGCAGCTTACAGGGGGTCAATGGCTACACCTTC	CASSLQGVNGYTF
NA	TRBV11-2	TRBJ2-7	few	TGTGCCAGCAGCTCCCTTAAGTTTGCTTACGAGCAGTACTTC	CASSSLKFAYEQYF
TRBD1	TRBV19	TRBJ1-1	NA	TGTGCCAGTAGAGGACAGGGGAGCACTGAAGCTTTCTTT	CASRGQGSTEAFF
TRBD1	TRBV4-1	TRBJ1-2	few	TGCGCCAGCAGCCAAGATGGGGACAGGGGATCTAACTATGGCTACACCTTC	CASSQDGDRGSNYGYTF
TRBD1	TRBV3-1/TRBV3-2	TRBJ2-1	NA	TGTGCCAGCAGCCAAGTTTCAGGGGGATTATACAATGAGCAGTTCTTC	CASSQVSGGLYNEQFF
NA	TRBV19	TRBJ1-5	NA	TGTGCCAGTAGTACCCCTCATTTACTTCAAGGCAATCAGCCCCAGCATTTT	CASSTPHLLQGNQPQHF
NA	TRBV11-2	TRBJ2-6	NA	TGTGCCAGCAGCTTGCCCGGGGCCAACGTCCTGACTTTC	CASSLPGANVLTF
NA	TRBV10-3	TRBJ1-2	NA	TGTGCCATCAGTGGGCGTCCGGAGAGCGTAGGCTACACCTTC	CAISGRPESVGYTF
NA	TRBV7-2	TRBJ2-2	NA	TGTGCCAGCACCTATGGGACTAACACCGGGGAGCTGTTTTTT	CASTYGTNTGELFF
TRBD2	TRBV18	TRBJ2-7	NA	TGTGCCAGCTCAGGTCGGGAGGGCTCCTACGAGCAGTACTTC	CASSGREGSYEQYF
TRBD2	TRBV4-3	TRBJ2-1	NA	TGCGCCAGCAGCCAAGATGGGGCTAGCGGGAGTCGGCAGTTCTTC	CASSQDGASGSRQFF
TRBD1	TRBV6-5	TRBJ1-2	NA	TGTGCCAGCAGGGACCAAACCCGGGACAGGGTCGACTACACCTTC	CASRDQTRDRVDYTF